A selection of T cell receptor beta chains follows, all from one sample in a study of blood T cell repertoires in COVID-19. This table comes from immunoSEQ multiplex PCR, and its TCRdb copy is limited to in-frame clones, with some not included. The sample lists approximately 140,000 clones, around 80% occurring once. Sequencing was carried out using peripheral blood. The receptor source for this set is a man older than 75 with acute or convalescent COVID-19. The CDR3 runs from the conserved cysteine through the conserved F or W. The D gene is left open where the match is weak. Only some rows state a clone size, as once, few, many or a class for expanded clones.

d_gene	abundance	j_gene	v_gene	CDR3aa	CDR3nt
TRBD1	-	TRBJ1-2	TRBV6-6	CASSYSQGASGYTF	TGTGCCAGCAGTTACTCACAGGGGGCCTCTGGCTACACCTTC
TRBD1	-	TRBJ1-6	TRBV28	CASSGGQGIPTLHF	TGTGCCAGCAGCGGGGGACAGGGGATCCCCACCCTCCACTTT
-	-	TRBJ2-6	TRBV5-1	CASSLAMGSGANVLTF	TGCGCCAGCAGCTTGGCCATGGGCTCCGGGGCCAACGTCCTGACTTTC
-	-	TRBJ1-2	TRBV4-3	CASSQERTGYGYTF	TGCGCCAGCAGCCAAGAGCGGACTGGCTATGGCTACACCTTC
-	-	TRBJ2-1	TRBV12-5	CASGSTGLPDRNEQFF	TGTGCTAGTGGTTCGACGGGACTCCCTGATCGCAATGAGCAGTTCTTC
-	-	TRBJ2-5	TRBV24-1	CATSDFLRGGGKYQETQYF	TGTGCCACCAGTGATTTTCTACGAGGGGGGGGAAAGTACCAAGAGACCCAGTACTTC
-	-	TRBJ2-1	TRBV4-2	CASSQGGLDGNEQFF	TGTGCCAGCAGCCAAGGCGGTCTAGATGGCAATGAGCAGTTCTTC
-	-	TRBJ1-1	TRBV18	CASSPGPPLGTEAFF	TGTGCCAGCTCACCGGGGCCTCCCCTGGGGACTGAAGCTTTCTTT
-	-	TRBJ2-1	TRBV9	CASSLSQLSYDNEQFF	TGTGCCAGCAGCCTCTCCCAACTCTCGTACGACAATGAGCAGTTCTTC
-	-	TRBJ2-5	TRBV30	CAWSTRTNQETQYF	TGTGCCTGGAGTACCCGGACAAACCAAGAGACCCAGTACTTC
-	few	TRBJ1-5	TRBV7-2	CASSLGSGSLGNQPQHF	TGTGCCAGCAGCTTAGGTTCGGGATCATTGGGCAATCAGCCCCAGCATTTT
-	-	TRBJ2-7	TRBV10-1	CASKVRGYYEQYF	TGCGCCAGCAAAGTGAGGGGGTACTACGAGCAGTACTTC
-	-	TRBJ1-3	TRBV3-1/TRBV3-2	CASSSSVAGNTIYF	TGTGCCAGCTCCTCGTCCGTGGCCGGAAACACCATATATTTT
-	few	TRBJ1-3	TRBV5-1	CASSLAGNTIYF	TGCGCCAGCAGCTTAGCAGGAAACACCATATATTTT
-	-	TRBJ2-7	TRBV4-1	CASSQNTGLSYEQYF	TGCGCCAGCAGCCAAAATACAGGGCTTTCCTACGAGCAGTACTTC
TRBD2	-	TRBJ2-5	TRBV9	CASSAFSGVEETQYF	TGTGCCAGCAGCGCCTTTAGCGGGGTGGAAGAGACCCAGTACTTC
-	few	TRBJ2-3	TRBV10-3	CAISEMGATDTQYF	TGTGCCATCAGTGAAATGGGGGCCACAGATACGCAGTATTTT
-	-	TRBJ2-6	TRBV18	CASSLPENNSGANVLTF	TGTGCCAGCTCACTTCCAGAAAACAACTCTGGGGCCAACGTCCTGACTTTC
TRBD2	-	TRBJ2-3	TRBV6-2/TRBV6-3	CASSRGLAGTDTQYF	TGTGCCAGCAGTAGAGGACTAGCGGGGACAGATACGCAGTATTTT
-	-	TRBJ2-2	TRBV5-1	CASSRSGDTGELFF	TGCGCCAGCAGCAGGAGCGGAGACACCGGGGAGCTGTTTTTT
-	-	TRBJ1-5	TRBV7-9	CASSLTQGSGNQPQHF	TGTGCCAGCAGCTTAACCCAGGGTTCTGGCAATCAGCCCCAGCATTTT
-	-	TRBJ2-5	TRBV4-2	CASSQGGDPDETQYF	TGTGCCAGCAGCCAAGGGGGGGACCCGGACGAGACCCAGTACTTC
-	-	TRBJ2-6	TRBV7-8	CASSLATSPNSGANVLTF	TGTGCCAGCAGCTTGGCTACTAGTCCAAACTCTGGGGCCAACGTCCTGACTTTC
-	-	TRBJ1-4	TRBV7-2	CASSLEHSTVGNEKLFF	TGTGCCAGCAGCTTAGAACACAGTACAGTCGGCAATGAAAAACTGTTTTTT
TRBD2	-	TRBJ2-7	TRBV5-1	CASSQGSGGVSYEQYF	TGCGCCAGCAGCCAAGGGAGCGGGGGTGTAAGCTACGAGCAGTACTTC
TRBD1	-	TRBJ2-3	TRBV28	CASSPDRGRVSQYF	TGTGCCAGCAGTCCGGACAGGGGGCGGGTCTCGCAGTATTTT
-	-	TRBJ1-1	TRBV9	CASSVDYNTEAFF	TGTGCCAGCAGCGTCGACTACAACACTGAAGCTTTCTTT
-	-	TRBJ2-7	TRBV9	CASSVGADYEQYF	TGTGCCAGCAGCGTAGGGGCAGACTACGAGCAGTACTTC
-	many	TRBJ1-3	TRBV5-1	CASSEQGAPGNTIYF	TGCGCCAGCAGCGAGCAGGGTGCTCCTGGAAACACCATATATTTT
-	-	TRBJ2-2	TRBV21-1	CASSGQGQGAQTNTGELFF	TGTGCCAGCAGCGGGCAGGGACAGGGGGCGCAGACGAACACCGGGGAGCTGTTTTTT
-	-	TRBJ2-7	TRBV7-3	CASSKTAGSSYEQYF	TGTGCCAGCAGCAAAACGGCGGGGAGCTCCTACGAGCAGTACTTC
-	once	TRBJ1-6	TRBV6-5	CATRTVSSYNSPLHF	TGTGCCACCCGGACAGTAAGCTCCTATAATTCACCCCTCCACTTT
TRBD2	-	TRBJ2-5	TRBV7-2	CATRRIAGQETQYF	TGTGCCACTCGAAGGATAGCGGGACAAGAGACCCAGTACTTC
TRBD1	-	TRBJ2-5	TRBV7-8	CASSWGQIGVDGETQYF	TGTGCCAGCAGCTGGGGACAGATTGGGGTTGATGGAGAGACCCAGTACTTC
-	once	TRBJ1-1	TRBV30	CAWSGKQGYSTEAFF	TGTGCCTGGAGCGGGAAACAGGGTTATTCCACTGAAGCTTTCTTT
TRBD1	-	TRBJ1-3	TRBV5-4	CASRPQGGNTIYF	TGTGCCAGCAGACCACAGGGGGGAAACACCATATATTTT
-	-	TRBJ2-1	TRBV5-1	CASSSTGVSEQFF	TGCGCCAGCAGCTCAACAGGTGTAAGTGAGCAGTTCTTC
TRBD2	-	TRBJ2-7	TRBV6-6	CASSYPKGTTTEQYF	TGTGCCAGCAGTTACCCGAAGGGGACTACTACCGAGCAGTACTTC
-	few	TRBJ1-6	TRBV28	CASSLGADRSPLHF	TGTGCCAGCAGTTTGGGGGCGGATCGTTCACCCCTCCACTTT
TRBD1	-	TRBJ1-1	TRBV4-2	CASSQRVLIGTGGIRSEEAFF	TGTGCCAGCAGCCAAAGGGTCTTAATAGGGACAGGGGGGATACGTAGCGAAGAAGCTTTCTTT
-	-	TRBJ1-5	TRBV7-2	CASSFGQINQPQHF	TGTGCCAGCAGCTTTGGCCAGATCAATCAGCCCCAGCATTTT
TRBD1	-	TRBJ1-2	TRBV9	CASSLQGNYGYTF	TGTGCCAGCAGCCTACAGGGGAACTATGGCTACACCTTC
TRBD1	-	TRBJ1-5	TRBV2	CASSPTGGHNQPQHF	TGTGCCAGCAGTCCTACAGGGGGTCACAATCAGCCCCAGCATTTT
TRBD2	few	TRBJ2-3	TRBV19	CASSSPTSGDTDTQYF	TGTGCCAGTAGTAGCCCGACTAGCGGGGACACAGATACGCAGTATTTT
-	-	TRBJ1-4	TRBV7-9	CASSLARGLTNEKLFF	TGTGCCAGCAGCTTAGCTCGGGGGTTAACTAATGAAAAACTGTTTTTT
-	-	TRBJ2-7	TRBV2	CAGGTERYEQYF	TGTGCCGGCGGGACAGAGCGATACGAGCAGTACTTC
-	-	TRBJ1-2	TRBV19	CASNGEFNYGYTF	TGTGCCAGTAATGGAGAATTTAACTATGGCTACACCTTC
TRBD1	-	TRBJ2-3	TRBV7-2	CASSVQGFSDTQYF	TGTGCCAGCAGCGTACAGGGGTTCTCAGATACGCAGTATTTT
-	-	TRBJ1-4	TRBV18	CASSARQNEKLFF	TGTGCCAGCTCAGCCCGACAGAATGAAAAACTGTTTTTT
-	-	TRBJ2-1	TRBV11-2	CASSPGGRGPRKYNEQFF	TGTGCCAGCAGCCCCGGTGGGCGGGGGCCAAGAAAGTACAATGAGCAGTTCTTC
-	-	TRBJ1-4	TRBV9	CASNLSKGGACEKLFF	TGTGCCAGCAACCTCTCAAAGGGGGGGGCGTGTGAAAAACTGTTTTTT
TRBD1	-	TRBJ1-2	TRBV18	CASSPLPGQGDYGYTF	TGTGCCAGCTCACCCCTCCCAGGACAGGGAGACTATGGCTACACCTTC
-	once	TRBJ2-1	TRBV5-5	CASSALRGGDEQFF	TGTGCCAGCAGCGCCCTAAGGGGGGGCGATGAGCAGTTCTTC
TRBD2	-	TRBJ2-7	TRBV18	CASSRPGLESYEQYF	TGTGCCAGCTCGAGACCGGGACTAGAATCCTACGAGCAGTACTTC